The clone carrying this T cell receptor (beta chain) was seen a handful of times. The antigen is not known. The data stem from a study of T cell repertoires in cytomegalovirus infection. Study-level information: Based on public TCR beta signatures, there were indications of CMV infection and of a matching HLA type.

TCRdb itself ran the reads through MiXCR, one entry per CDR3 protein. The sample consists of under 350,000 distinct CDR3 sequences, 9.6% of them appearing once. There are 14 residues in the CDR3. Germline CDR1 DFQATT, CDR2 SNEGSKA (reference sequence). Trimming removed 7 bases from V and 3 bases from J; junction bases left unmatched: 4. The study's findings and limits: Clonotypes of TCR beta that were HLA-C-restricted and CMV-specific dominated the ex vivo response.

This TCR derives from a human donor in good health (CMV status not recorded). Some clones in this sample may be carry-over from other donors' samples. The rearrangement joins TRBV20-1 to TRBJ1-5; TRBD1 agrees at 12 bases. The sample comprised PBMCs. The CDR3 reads CSVPGQGANQPQHF. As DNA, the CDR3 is TGCAGTGTCCCGGGACAGGGGGCCAATCAGCCCCAGCATTTT.